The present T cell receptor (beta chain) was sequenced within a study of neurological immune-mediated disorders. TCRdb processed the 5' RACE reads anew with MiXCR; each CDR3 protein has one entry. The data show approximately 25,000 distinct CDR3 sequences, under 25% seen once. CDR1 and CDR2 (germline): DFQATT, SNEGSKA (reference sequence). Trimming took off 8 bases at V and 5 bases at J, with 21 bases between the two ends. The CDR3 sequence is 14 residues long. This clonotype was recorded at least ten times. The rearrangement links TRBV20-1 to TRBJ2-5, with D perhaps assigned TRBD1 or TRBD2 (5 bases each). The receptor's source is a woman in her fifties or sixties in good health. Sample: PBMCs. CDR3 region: CSPLRREGLETQYF. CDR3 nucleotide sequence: TGCAGTCCCCTACGGCGAGAGGGGCTGGAGACCCAGTACTTC.